This T cell receptor (beta chain) is from a study of post-analysis software for immune sequencing data. Findings of the study overall: Compared with controls, patients had more of roughly 5 TRBV segments, including TRBV5-6, TRBV5-1 and TRBV20-1.

Germline V CDR1 and CDR2: MDHEN, SYDVKM. Trimming left V 7 bases short and J 5 bases short, with 15 bases between. The CDR3 is made up of 14 amino acids. The library was made from cDNA and included unique molecular identifiers. TCRdb re-analysed the PCR reads in MiXCR, keeping a single row per CDR3 protein. The sample lists about 200,000 distinct CDR3 sequences; 29% were seen once. This clonotype was found once. Its antigen is still unknown. This may be a read error, as it is one base from a much larger clone. Sequences were obtained from blood. The clonotype was recovered from a girl aged 2 to 17 with multiple sclerosis. The chain employs TRBV28 and TRBJ2-1; D unclear. The CDR3 region has the DNA TGTGCCAGCACCGGGCCTTCTGATAACAATGAGCAGTTCTTC. Translated: CASTGPSDNNEQFF.